This passage covers 19 T cell receptor beta chains from one sample sequenced in a study of blood T cell repertoires in COVID-19. Clones were read by immunoSEQ multiplex PCR, and TCRdb kept only the in-frame ones, dropping some. The sample consists of about 190,000 clones, approximately 84% of them appearing once. The sequenced sample consisted of peripheral blood. These receptors came from a woman aged 70 to 79 with active or convalescent COVID-19.

In its sample, this clone was seen once. V is TRBV11-3 and J is TRBJ2-5; D not certain. Trimming pared 3 bases from V and 1 base from J, leaving 6 bases between. Germline V gene sequence: CDR1 SGHNT, CDR2 YENEEA. This CDR3 region has 13 residues. Here the CDR3 DNA reads TGTGCCAGCAGCTTGCGGTCCCAAGAGACCCAGTACTTC. It translates to CASSLRSQETQYF.

The J gene is TRBJ1-4, the V gene TRBV7-6, with 10 positions matching TRBD1. Germline values: CDR1 SGHVS, CDR2 FNYEAQ. The CDR3 totals 15 residues. The V and J ends lost 5 bases and 5 bases, in that order; junction bases with no gene match: 5. Here the CDR3 DNA reads TGTGCCAGCAGCATGACAGGGGGCGGCAATGAAAAACTGTTTTTT. Protein product: CASSMTGGGNEKLFF.

This sequence joins TRBV6-4 and TRBJ2-7, with 9 positions matching TRBD1. CDR1 and CDR2 (germline): MRHNA, SNTAGT. The trim removed 2 bases at V and 2 bases at J, leaving 4 bases unmatched. The CDR3 runs to 15 residues. The CDR3 loop reads CASSDGTGRAYEQYF. The CDR3 DNA reads TGTGCCAGCAGTGACGGGACAGGGCGAGCCTACGAGCAGTACTTC.

The V gene is TRBV11-2, the J gene TRBJ2-1; 13 bases agree with TRBD2. Germline loops: CDR1 SGHAT, CDR2 FQNNGV. The ends lost 4 bases at V and 13 bases at J; junction bases unmatched: 7. The CDR3 runs 14 residues. CDR3 residues: CASSSGLAGIYQFF. CDR3 in DNA: TGTGCCAGCAGCTCGGGACTAGCGGGGATCTATCAGTTCTTC.

The chain carries TRBV12-5 and TRBJ2-1, with 13 positions matching TRBD2. This CDR3 spans 17 amino acids. Germline trimming cut 1 base from V and 7 bases from J; bases unmatched to any gene: 7. Germline-derived CDR1 and CDR2 are LGHNT and FRNRAP. The CDR3 DNA reads TGTGCTAGTGGTTTGGCCACTAGCGGGAGGGTTAAAAATGAGCAGTTCTTC. Translated: CASGLATSGRVKNEQFF.

The J gene is TRBJ1-1, the V gene TRBV20-1; no reliable D call. The V gene lost 5 bases and the J gene lost 4 bases, with 8 bases spanning the gap. The CDR3 runs 11 residues. The V gene's germline CDR1 is DFQATT and CDR2 SNEGSKA (reference sequence). The CDR3 spells CSAATPTEAFF. The CDR3 coding sequence is TGCAGTGCTGCGACTCCCACTGAAGCTTTCTTT.

J is TRBJ2-7 and V is TRBV21-1; the tabulated D call, TRBD2, remains unverified against the DNA. TRBV21-1 is annotated as a pseudogene. The CDR3 totals 18 residues. CDR3 DNA: TGTGCCAGCAGCAAAGGGTGCGGTAGCGGGGCTTTTTCCTACGAGCAGTACTTC. Its translation is CASSKGCGSGAFSYEQYF.

This chain links TRBV7-2 with TRBJ1-2, with a weak D call TRBD1 (6 bases). Trimming took off 8 bases at V and 4 bases at J, with 17 bases between the two ends. Germline V gives CDR1 SGHTA, CDR2 FQGNSA. The CDR3 has 14 residues. DNA for the CDR3: TGTGCCAGCGAGTTTCGGCCAGGGGTCTATGGCTACACCTTC. Amino acid sequence: CASEFRPGVYGYTF.

DNA for the CDR3: TGTGCCATCAGTGAGAGGGGACAGGGGACCTACAATGAGCAGTTCTTC. Translation gives CAISERGQGTYNEQFF. The rearrangement links TRBV10-3 to TRBJ2-1, with 10 bases matching TRBD1. The CDR3 runs to 16 residues. Germline CDR1 is ENHRY and CDR2 is SYGVKD. The V segment lost 2 bases and the J segment 2 bases; nucleotides outside the gene matches: 3.

This CDR3 reads CASSASGLAADYEQYF. The CDR3 coding sequence is TGTGCCAGCAGTGCTTCGGGCCTAGCGGCAGACTACGAGCAGTACTTC. This chain uses TRBV6-1 with TRBJ2-7, with TRBD2 identical over 7 bases. The V gene end was trimmed by 4 bases and the J gene end by 3 bases; junction bases not matched to a gene: 12. Germline-derived CDR1 and CDR2 are MNHNS and SASEGT. CDR3 length: 16 residues.

The chain recombines TRBV14 with TRBJ1-3; D is perhaps TRBD1 (6 bases). The germline V and J ends were trimmed by 1 base and 2 bases, with 9 bases remaining between them. This CDR3 comprises 15 residues. CDR1 is SGHDN, CDR2 FVKESK, per germline. In nucleotides, the CDR3 is TGTGCCAGCAGCCAAGGAGGGGGAGCTGGAAACACCATATATTTT. It codes for CASSQGGGAGNTIYF.

This chain joins TRBV3-1 (or the pseudogene TRBV3-2) and TRBJ1-2; 9 positions agree with TRBD1. Germline V CDR1 and CDR2: LGHDT, YNNKEL (reference sequence). Germline trimming cut 3 bases from V and 0 bases from J; bases unmatched to any gene: 17. CDR3 length: 20 residues. The CDR3 protein is CASSQTAGDRAPRTNYGYTF. Here the CDR3 DNA reads TGTGCCAGCAGCCAGACAGCCGGGGACAGGGCGCCCAGAACTAACTATGGCTACACCTTC.

Worth noting for this clone: This specimen includes other DNA sequences encoding the same CDR3. The chain combines TRBV24-1 with TRBJ2-7; 7 nucleotides line up with TRBD2. This CDR3 region has 12 residues. Losses at the gene ends were 3 bases for V and 5 bases for J; bases not matched to a gene: 0. Germline V gene data show CDR1 as KGHDR and CDR2 as SFDVKD. The CDR3 spells CATSDRGDEQYF. DNA of the CDR3: TGTGCCACCAGTGATCGGGGGGACGAGCAGTACTTC.

The CDR3 DNA is TGTGCCAGCAGTCCCTCTCCACCCGGGACAGGGGGGAGAGATACTGAAGCTTTCTTT. Translating it yields CASSPSPPGTGGRDTEAFF. V usage is TRBV27 and J usage is TRBJ1-1, with 11 bases identical to TRBD1. CDR1 and CDR2 (germline): MNHEY, SMNVEV (reference sequence). This CDR3 contains 19 residues. V lost 5 bases, J lost 5 bases, and 19 bases stayed unmatched.

This clone was seen a handful of times. The rearrangement joins TRBV9 to TRBJ2-2; a possible D gene is TRBD2 (5 bases). The CDR3 length is 16 residues. Trimming removed 0 bases from V and 1 base from J, with 10 bases in between. Looked up from germline, CDR1 is SGDLS and CDR2 is YYNGEE. CDR3 nucleotide sequence: TGTGCCAGCAGCGTAGGGAGAAGCGGGAACACCGGGGAGCTGTTTTTT. This gives the protein CASSVGRSGNTGELFF.

V gene TRBV28 combines with J gene TRBJ2-7; tentative D call: TRBD2 (5 bases). Germline CDR1 MDHEN, CDR2 SYDVKM. Trimming took off 7 bases at V and 0 bases at J, with 16 bases between the two ends. The CDR3 length is 15 residues. For the CDR3, the DNA is TGTGCCAGCACGAGTATGGGAGACGCCTCCTACGAGCAGTACTTC. Amino acids: CASTSMGDASYEQYF. Filled out from reference TRBV28 and TRBJ2-7, the complete variable domain reads DVKVTQSSRYLVKRTGEKVFLECVQDMDHENMFWYRQDPGLGLRLIYFSYDVKMKEKGDIPEGYSVSREKKERFSLILESASTNQTSMYLCASTSMGDASYEQYFGPGTRLTVT.

The chain has TRBV28 and TRBJ1-3; 7 nucleotides match TRBD1. CDR1 is MDHEN and CDR2 is SYDVKM in the germline V gene. With 6 bases clipped from V and 4 bases from J, the junction kept 6 bases outside the gene matches. There are 14 residues in the CDR3. The CDR3 reads CASRRQGKGNTIYF. The CDR3 nucleotides read TGTGCCAGCAGAAGACAGGGAAAAGGAAACACCATATATTTT. The full variable domain, completed using reference TRBV28 and TRBJ1-3, is DVKVTQSSRYLVKRTGEKVFLECVQDMDHENMFWYRQDPGLGLRLIYFSYDVKMKEKGDIPEGYSVSREKKERFSLILESASTNQTSMYLCASRRQGKGNTIYFGEGSWLTVV.

The chain joins TRBV5-1 to TRBJ2-1; the match to TRBD2 covers 8 bases. Germline CDR1 SGHRS, CDR2 YFSETQ. CDR3 length equals 16 residues. The ends lost 2 bases at V and 7 bases at J; junction bases unmatched: 11. The CDR3 is CASSLIVQTSENEQFF. DNA of the CDR3: TGCGCCAGCAGCTTAATCGTCCAGACTAGCGAAAATGAGCAGTTCTTC.

The J gene is TRBJ2-5, the V gene TRBV5-1, with TRBD2 as a possible D gene (6 bases). This CDR3 contains 14 residues. Germline CDR1 and CDR2: SGHRS and YFSETQ. V gave up 3 bases and J gave up 2 bases, with 11 bases separating them. CDR3 nucleotides: TGCGCCAGCAGCTACCGCCGGGAGCAAGAGACCCAGTACTTC. This encodes CASSYRREQETQYF. The full variable domain, rest sourced from reference TRBV5-1 and TRBJ2-5, is KAGVTQTPRYLIKTRGQQVTLSCSPISGHRSVSWYQQTPGQGLQFLFEYFSETQRNKGNFPGRFSGRQFSNSRSEMNVSTLELGDSALYLCASSYRREQETQYFGPGTRLLVL.